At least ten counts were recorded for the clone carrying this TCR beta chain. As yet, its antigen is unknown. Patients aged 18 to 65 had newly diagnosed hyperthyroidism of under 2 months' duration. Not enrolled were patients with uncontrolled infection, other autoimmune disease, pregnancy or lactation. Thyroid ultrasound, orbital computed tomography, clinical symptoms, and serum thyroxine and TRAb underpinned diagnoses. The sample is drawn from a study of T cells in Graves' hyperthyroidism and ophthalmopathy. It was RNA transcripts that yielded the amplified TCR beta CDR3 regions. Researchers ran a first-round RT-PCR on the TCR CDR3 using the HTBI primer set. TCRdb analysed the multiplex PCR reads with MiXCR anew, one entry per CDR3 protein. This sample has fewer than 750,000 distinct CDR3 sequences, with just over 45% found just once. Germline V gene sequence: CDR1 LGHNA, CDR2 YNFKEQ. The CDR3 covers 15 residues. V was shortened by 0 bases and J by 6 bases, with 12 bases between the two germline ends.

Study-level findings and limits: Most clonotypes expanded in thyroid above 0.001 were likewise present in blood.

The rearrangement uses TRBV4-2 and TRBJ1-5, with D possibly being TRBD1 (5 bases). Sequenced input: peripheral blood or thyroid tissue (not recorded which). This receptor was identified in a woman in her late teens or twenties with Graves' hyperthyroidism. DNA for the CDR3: TGTGCCAGCAGCCAAGATATAGGGACGGCTCAGCCCCAGCATTTT. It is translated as CASSQDIGTAQPQHF.